This entry lists 30 T cell receptor beta chains sequenced from one sample in a study of blood T cell repertoires in COVID-19. Assay used: immunoSEQ multiplex PCR; TCRdb lists only in-frame clones, some missing. The sample yields about 64,000 clones, 80% to 95% seen once. Source material: peripheral blood. The receptors were sampled from a woman at least 80 years old with active COVID-19.

The chain links TRBV14 to TRBJ2-2; 10 bases are a match to TRBD2. CDR3 length: 15 residues. CDR1 SGHDN and CDR2 FVKESK come from the germline V gene. V shed 7 bases, J shed 0 bases, and the junction held 2 bases outside the gene matches. The CDR3 protein is CASNLAGANTGELFF. The CDR3 DNA reads as TGTGCCAGCAACCTAGCGGGGGCGAACACCGGGGAGCTGTTTTTT.

The chain combines TRBV5-1 with TRBJ1-2; D perhaps matches TRBD1 (5 bases). The CDR3 is 15 residues long. Trimming removed 2 bases at V and 3 bases at J, with 14 bases between. In germline, CDR1 is SGHRS, CDR2 YFSETQ. CDR3 in amino acids: CASSLGQVEDYGYTF. CDR3 bases: TGCGCCAGCAGCTTAGGACAAGTTGAGGACTATGGCTACACCTTC.

This clone was seen only once. The gene calls are TRBV28 and TRBJ1-5, with D uncertain. Germline V CDR1 and CDR2: MDHEN, SYDVKM. V gave up 6 bases and J gave up 0 bases, with 12 bases separating them. The CDR3 runs 15 residues. CDR3 sequence: CASSREVNSNQPQHF. CDR3 DNA: TGTGCCAGCAGCCGGGAGGTGAATAGCAATCAGCCCCAGCATTTT. The full variable domain, rest sourced from reference TRBV28 and TRBJ1-5, is DVKVTQSSRYLVKRTGEKVFLECVQDMDHENMFWYRQDPGLGLRLIYFSYDVKMKEKGDIPEGYSVSREKKERFSLILESASTNQTSMYLCASSREVNSNQPQHFGDGTRLSIL.

The CDR3 DNA reads as TGCAGTCCTCCGACCGGGGAGCTGTTTTTT. This gives the protein CSPPTGELFF. The rearrangement links TRBV20-1 to TRBJ2-2, with D hard to call. The V gene's germline CDR1 is DFQATT and CDR2 SNEGSKA (reference sequence). Trimming took off 8 bases at V and 5 bases at J, with 6 bases between the two ends. The CDR3 length is 10 residues.

The chain employs TRBV15 and TRBJ2-1, with TRBD2 identical over 7 bases. The CDR3 spans 15 residues. Trimming took 9 bases from V and 6 from J; bases not matched to a gene: 14. Germline CDR1 is LNHNV and CDR2 is YYDKDF (reference sequence). DNA for the CDR3: TGTGCCACGCGACGGGAGGCGGGCCAGTTCAATGAGCAGTTCTTC. It codes for CATRREAGQFNEQFF.

This chain links TRBV2 with TRBJ2-5; 7 nucleotides align to TRBD2. Per the germline V gene, CDR1 is SNHLY and CDR2 is FYNNEI. V dropped 7 bases and J dropped 5; count of bases not matched to a gene: 10. CDR3 size: 14 residues. CDR3 sequence: CASTQQAGRETQYF. CDR3 DNA: TGTGCCAGCACCCAACAGGCCGGGAGGGAGACCCAGTACTTC. Supplemented by reference TRBV2 and TRBJ2-5, the full variable domain reads EPEVTQTPSHQVTQMGQEVILRCVPISNHLYFYWYRQILGQKVEFLVSFYNNEISEKSEIFDDQFSVERPDGSNFTLKIRSTKLEDSAMYFCASTQQAGRETQYFGPGTRLLVL.

This clone was seen a single time. The chain recombines TRBV6-9 with TRBJ1-2, with TRBD1 matching 12 bases. CDR3 length equals 13 residues. Germline trimming cut 10 bases from V and 7 bases from J; bases unmatched to any gene: 7. CDR1 is MNHGY, CDR2 SVAAGI, per germline. For the CDR3, the DNA is TGTGCCATCCCGGGACAGGGGGCGGGTGGCTACACCTTC. Translation gives CAIPGQGAGGYTF.

The chain links TRBV11-3 to TRBJ1-1; D gene uncertain. Germline V lookup: CDR1 SGHNT, CDR2 YENEEA. There are 16 residues in the CDR3. V lost 2 bases to trimming and J lost 3 bases, with 16 bases between them. The CDR3 loop is CASSLRYGSQDTEAFF. In nucleotides, the CDR3 is TGTGCCAGCAGCTTAAGGTACGGGAGCCAGGACACTGAAGCTTTCTTT.

V and J are TRBV5-1 and TRBJ1-2; 7 nucleotides line up with TRBD1. This CDR3 has 15 residues. V lost 0 bases and J lost 1; bases outside the gene matches: 3. Germline V gives CDR1 SGHRS, CDR2 YFSETQ. CDR3 amino acids: CASSLEGAVNYGYTF. In nucleotides, the CDR3 is TGCGCCAGCAGCTTGGAGGGGGCAGTTAACTATGGCTACACCTTC.

The chain carries TRBV19 and TRBJ2-3, with TRBD2 identical over 12 bases. The CDR3 totals 15 residues. Losses at the gene ends were 6 bases for V and 1 base for J; bases not matched to a gene: 2. Germline CDR1 LNHDA, CDR2 SQIVND (reference sequence). CDR3: CASSPSGGGTDTQYF. The CDR3 DNA reads as TGTGCCAGTAGCCCTAGCGGGGGGGGCACAGATACGCAGTATTTT.

This chain uses TRBV28 with TRBJ2-1; tentative D call: TRBD1 (5 bases). CDR3 size: 15 residues. Germline V gene sequence: CDR1 MDHEN, CDR2 SYDVKM. The V and J ends lost 0 bases and 5 bases respectively, with 11 bases between them. Written as DNA, the CDR3 is TGTGCCAGCAGTTTATGGTGGGGCAGGGACAATGAGCAGTTCTTC. As protein: CASSLWWGRDNEQFF.

The count of this clone is one. J is TRBJ2-1 and V is TRBV5-1, with 12 bases matching TRBD1. J gave up 5 bases and V 3 bases, and 3 bases lay outside the gene matches. Germline V gene sequence: CDR1 SGHRS, CDR2 YFSETQ. The CDR3 has 15 amino acids. CDR3 bases: TGCGCCAGCAGCTGGGGACAGGGGGCTAACAATGAGCAGTTCTTC. It encodes CASSWGQGANNEQFF.

This chain joins TRBV10-1 and TRBJ2-7, with 10 bases lining up with TRBD1. V was pared by 0 bases and J by 3 bases, with 2 bases of the junction left unmatched. This CDR3 comprises 15 residues. Germline CDR1 reads WNHNN; CDR2 reads SYGVQD (reference sequence). The CDR3 DNA is TGCGCCAGCAGTGAGTCCGGGACAGGGGACTACGAGCAGTACTTC. This codes for CASSESGTGDYEQYF.

The chain has TRBV2 and TRBJ2-2; 12 nucleotides align to TRBD2. Germline CDR1 reads SNHLY; CDR2 reads FYNNEI. The CDR3 loop spans 17 amino acids. V lost 6 bases to trimming and J lost 7 bases; unmatched junction nucleotides: 12. CDR3 DNA sequence: TGTGCCAGCAGAGACCGACTAGCGGGAGAGTATGGCGGGGAGCTGTTTTTT. This encodes CASRDRLAGEYGGELFF.

The V call is TRBV7-8, the J call TRBJ2-7; D gene unclear. V lost 3 bases, J lost 3 bases, and 18 bases lay in between. Looked up from germline, CDR1 is SGHVS and CDR2 is FQNEAQ. This CDR3 is built from 16 residues. The CDR3 sequence is CASSFLRVRKNYEQYF. CDR3 nucleotide sequence: TGTGCCAGCAGCTTCCTCCGGGTACGAAAAAACTACGAGCAGTACTTC.

This sequence joins TRBV4-1 and TRBJ2-3; TRBD2 agrees at 12 bases. The CDR3 sequence is 17 residues long. Germline V gene data show CDR1 as MGHRA and CDR2 as YSYEKL. V lost 2 bases and J lost 1; bases outside the gene matches: 4. Here the CDR3 DNA reads TGCGCCAGCAGCCAACCAAGACTAGCGGGGGGCACAGATACGCAGTATTTT. Translation gives CASSQPRLAGGTDTQYF.

The chain combines TRBV20-1 with TRBJ1-5; D is perhaps TRBD1 (6 bases). The CDR3 sequence is 14 residues long. Germline V CDR1 and CDR2: DFQATT, SNEGSKA (reference sequence). The ends were cut back, 3 bases at V and 4 bases at J, with 13 bases in the middle. The CDR3 sequence is CSASFGQRNQPQHF. CDR3 DNA: TGCAGTGCTAGTTTCGGACAGAGAAATCAGCCCCAGCATTTT.

The chain is built from TRBV28 and TRBJ1-2, with D maybe TRBD1 (5 bases). Trimming removed 5 bases from V and 6 bases from J, with 19 bases in between. Germline V gene sequence: CDR1 MDHEN, CDR2 SYDVKM. CDR3 size: 15 residues. CDR3 in DNA: TGTGCCAGCAGTGGGCCTTGGCCCCAGGGTAATGGCTACACCTTC. This sequence encodes CASSGPWPQGNGYTF.

This clone showed up just once. The chain links TRBV19 to TRBJ2-2; D unresolved. This CDR3 region has 17 residues. Germline CDR1 is LNHDA and CDR2 is SQIVND (reference sequence). Trimming shortened V by 1 base and J by 4 bases, and 16 bases separated the two germline ends. The CDR3 bases are TGTGCCAGTAGTATAGCCCCGGCGGTAAGCCGCACCGGGGAGCTGTTTTTT. As protein: CASSIAPAVSRTGELFF.

The J gene is TRBJ2-2, the V gene TRBV6-6; 9 positions agree with TRBD1. CDR1 and CDR2 (germline): MNHNY, SVGAGI (reference sequence). V was pared by 6 bases and J by 5 bases, with 7 bases of the junction left unmatched. The CDR3 runs 15 residues. This chain's CDR3 is CASRRRDRDTGELFF. The CDR3 nucleotides are TGTGCCAGCAGAAGGCGGGACAGGGATACCGGGGAGCTGTTTTTT.

The CDR3 coding sequence is TGTGCCACCAGTGACCCGCTTGGGGGACTAGCGGGAGAGGAGACCCAGTACTTC. Its protein is CATSDPLGGLAGEETQYF. The chain joins TRBV24-1 to TRBJ2-5, with 14 bases that match TRBD2. With 4 bases clipped from V and 5 bases from J, the junction kept 11 bases outside the gene matches. Per the germline V gene, CDR1 is KGHDR and CDR2 is SFDVKD. This CDR3 region has 18 residues.

The gene calls are TRBV3-1 (or the pseudogene TRBV3-2) and TRBJ2-7, with a tentative D call TRBD1 (6 bases). This CDR3 has 15 amino acids. Germline V gene lookup returns CDR1 LGHDT and CDR2 YNNKEL (reference sequence). Deletions cut 4 bases from V and 4 bases from J, with 17 bases between. The CDR3 region is CASSRPDSPGYEQYF. The CDR3 coding sequence is TGTGCCAGCAGCCGACCGGACAGCCCCGGTTACGAGCAGTACTTC.

The rearrangement joins TRBV6-5 to TRBJ1-2; D gene ambiguous. Per the germline V gene, CDR1 is MNHEY and CDR2 is SVGAGI. V was pared by 0 bases and J by 8 bases, with 10 bases between. The CDR3 is 13 residues long. CDR3 sequence reads: CASSYSREWGYTF. The CDR3 DNA is TGTGCCAGCAGTTACTCGCGGGAGTGGGGCTACACCTTC.

The J gene is TRBJ2-7, the V gene TRBV7-8, with a tentative D call TRBD2 (5 bases). The CDR3 runs 17 residues. The germline V gene has CDR1 SGHVS and CDR2 FQNEAQ. V dropped 1 base and J dropped 2 bases, with 18 bases sitting between them. The CDR3 protein is CASSLVSFGVGTYEQYF. The CDR3 region has the DNA TGTGCCAGCAGCTTAGTCTCGTTCGGGGTGGGCACCTACGAGCAGTACTTC.

The chain joins TRBV6-2 or TRBV6-3 to TRBJ2-7; 9 bases are a match to TRBD2. The V and J ends lost 6 bases and 4 bases, in that order; junction bases with no gene match: 13. The CDR3 extends over 16 amino acids. Germline V gives CDR1 MNHEY, CDR2 SVGEGT. The CDR3 DNA reads as TGTGCCAGCAGCCCCGCGGTAGCGGGAGTCTTGTACGAGCAGTACTTC. This gives the protein CASSPAVAGVLYEQYF.

The chain combines TRBV7-2 with TRBJ2-1, with TRBD2 identical over 7 bases. With 5 bases clipped from V and 2 bases from J, the junction kept 12 bases outside the gene matches. Germline lookup yields CDR1 SGHTA and CDR2 FQGNSA. The CDR3 is 17 residues long. CDR3 in DNA: TGTGCCAGCAGCCCCTTCGCGGGGGAGGTGGCCTACAATGAGCAGTTCTTC. It is translated as CASSPFAGEVAYNEQFF.

The rearrangement joins TRBV5-5 to TRBJ2-7, with 7 bases matching TRBD2. V dropped 4 bases and J dropped 6; count of bases not matched to a gene: 10. CDR3 length: 14 amino acids. Germline CDR1 SGHKS, CDR2 YYEKEE (reference sequence). The CDR3 DNA is TGTGCCAGCAGCATACCGGGACTAACGGTCGAGCAGTACGTC. Translated, it gives CASSIPGLTVEQYV.

This clone was picked up one time. The chain's CDR3 is CASSVGGASNEQFF. CDR3 sequence (DNA): TGCGCCAGCAGTGTAGGGGGTGCCTCCAATGAGCAGTTCTTC. This sequence joins TRBV10-1 and TRBJ2-1; the D gene is possibly TRBD1 (6 bases). Germline V gene sequence: CDR1 WNHNN, CDR2 SYGVQD (reference sequence). V lost 4 bases, J lost 6 bases, and 13 bases lay in between. The CDR3 runs to 14 residues.

This chain uses TRBV29-1 with TRBJ2-5; 8 bases line up with TRBD1. The V gene end was trimmed by 6 bases and the J gene end by 5 bases; junction bases not matched to a gene: 11. The CDR3 extends over 14 amino acids. Germline V gene sequence: CDR1 SQVTM, CDR2 ANQGSEA. CDR3 coding DNA: TGCAGCGTAGCCTTGACAGGGGTGGGGGAGACCCAGTACTTC. It specifies CSVALTGVGETQYF.

This chain links TRBV30 with TRBJ1-6; 8 nucleotides align to TRBD1. V lost 5 bases to trimming and J lost 6 bases; unmatched junction nucleotides: 3. The CDR3 totals 13 residues. The germline V gene encodes CDR1 GTSNPN and CDR2 SVGIG (reference sequence). Written as DNA, the CDR3 is TGTGCCTGGTCGGGACAGGTTAATTCACCCCTCCACTTT. Amino acids: CAWSGQVNSPLHF.